Listed below are T cell receptor beta chains from one sample, sequenced in a study of identical twins. One entry per CDR3 protein, called by TCRdb with MiXCR from the 5' RACE reads. The sample lists a few hundred thousand distinct CDR3 sequences, 7.5% to 10% occurring once. This sample was shared with a second study, whose subject was yellow fever vaccine responses in identical twins.

The sequenced sample consisted of PBMCs. These receptors were obtained from a woman aged 18 to 35 in good health. Both conserved end residues are part of each CDR3. A D gene is named only where the DNA matches it firmly. Only some rows state a clone size, as once, few, many or a class for expanded clones.

>TRBJ2-7|TRBV20-1|many|TRBD1
TGCAGTGCTAGAGATCATGGACAGGGATCCTACGAGCAGTACTTC
CSARDHGQGSYEQYF
>TRBJ2-1|TRBV20-1|-|TRBD1
TGCAGTGCTAGAGATCCATCGACAGGGCTCGACAATGAGCAGTTCTTC
CSARDPSTGLDNEQFF
>TRBJ1-1|TRBV20-1|few|-
TGCAGTGCTAGAGATCCCCAGGGGATTCTTGTGGACACTGAAGCTTTCTTT
CSARDPQGILVDTEAFF
>TRBJ2-1|TRBV29-1|many|TRBD2
TGCAGCGTTGAGCTGGGGACTAGCAATGAGCAGTTCTTC
CSVELGTSNEQFF
>TRBJ2-7|TRBV6-1|-|-
TGTGCCAGCGCTCCAGGGTCCCCCTACGAGCAGTACTTC
CASAPGSPYEQYF
>TRBJ1-6|TRBV5-5|-|-
TGTGCCAGCAGCTCGACACTACAGGGTACACCCCTCCACTTT
CASSSTLQGTPLHF
>TRBJ2-2|TRBV20-1|few|TRBD1
TGCAGTGCTAGAGACCCGGGACAGGGTGACACCGGGGAGCTGTTTTTT
CSARDPGQGDTGELFF
>TRBJ2-3|TRBV5-1|-|-
TGCGCCAGCAGCTGGGGCCAAGGCACAGATACGCAGTATTTT
CASSWGQGTDTQYF
>TRBJ2-7|TRBV18|many|TRBD1
TGTGCCAGCTCACCACGGACCGGGACAGGGAGTGAGCAGTACTTC
CASSPRTGTGSEQYF
>TRBJ2-2|TRBV7-9|-|TRBD2
TGTGCCAGCAGCCCGGGACTAGCGATTAACACCGGGGAGCTGTTTTTT
CASSPGLAINTGELFF
>TRBJ2-5|TRBV11-1|-|TRBD2
TGTGCCAGCAGCGTAGGTCGACTAGCGGGGGCCTTGGAGGAGACCCAGTACTTC
CASSVGRLAGALEETQYF
>TRBJ2-1|TRBV5-1|few|-
TGCGCCAGCAGCTTGTCAGGGTCGTGGGAGCAGTTCTTC
CASSLSGSWEQFF
>TRBJ2-1|TRBV4-3|few|-
TGCGCCAGCAGCCCGAGGGTCCGCTCTTACAATGAGCAGTTCTTC
CASSPRVRSYNEQFF
>TRBJ2-1|TRBV20-1|few|TRBD2
TGCAGTGCTAGAGCACGGACTAACCCGGGGGGGGATGAGCAGTTCTTC
CSARARTNPGGDEQFF
>TRBJ2-4|TRBV7-2|few|TRBD2
TGTGCCAGCAGCCTGAGGGAGGGCAAAAACATTCAGTACTTC
CASSLREGKNIQYF
>TRBJ2-7|TRBV5-1|-|TRBD1
TGCGCCAGCAGCTTGGCACCAGGGGGATACTACGAGCAGTACTTC
CASSLAPGGYYEQYF
>TRBJ2-5|TRBV6-1|-|TRBD2
TGTGCCAGCAGTCCCGCGGGACTAGCGGGGGGCCGGGAGACCCAGTACTTC
CASSPAGLAGGRETQYF
>TRBJ2-7|TRBV12-3/TRBV12-4|few|TRBD2
TGTGCCAGCACCCCGTGGGGGCTAGCGGGGACCTACGAGCAGTACTTC
CASTPWGLAGTYEQYF
>TRBJ2-3|TRBV6-5|many|TRBD2
TGTGCCAGCAGAGCGGGACTCCGTACGCAGTATTTT
CASRAGLRTQYF
>TRBJ1-5|TRBV7-9|many|-
TGTGCCAGCAGTGTAATGGGGGGACAGCCCCAGCATTTT
CASSVMGGQPQHF
>TRBJ2-2|TRBV6-2/TRBV6-3|-|TRBD1
TGTGCCAGCAGTTACAGGGGGCTCGACGGGGAGCTGTTTTTT
CASSYRGLDGELFF
>TRBJ2-3|TRBV7-7|few|TRBD2
TGTGCTAGCAGCTTAGGAAACCTAGCGGGAGGAAAAGATACGCAGTATTTT
CASSLGNLAGGKDTQYF
>TRBJ2-1|TRBV12-3/TRBV12-4|few|-
TGTGCCAGCAGTTTAGCGGGGTCCGGCTACAATGAGCAGTTCTTC
CASSLAGSGYNEQFF
>TRBJ2-3|TRBV28|few|-
TGTGCCAGTACCACATCCCCGACAGTCGAAAGGCTAGATACGCAGTATTTT
CASTTSPTVERLDTQYF
>TRBJ2-1|TRBV6-5|-|-
TGTGCCAGCAGTTACAGAGACAACTACTCCTACAATGAGCAGTTCTTC
CASSYRDNYSYNEQFF
>TRBJ2-3|TRBV5-6|-|-
TGTGCCAGCAGCTACCGACACGAAATTGACACAGATACGCAGTATTTT
CASSYRHEIDTDTQYF
>TRBJ1-1|TRBV11-1|many|TRBD1
TGTGCCAGCAGCTTAGCGACAGGGGTAGGACGGATGAACACTGAAGCTTTCTTT
CASSLATGVGRMNTEAFF
>TRBJ2-3|TRBV4-3|-|TRBD1
TGCGCCAGCAGCCAAGTTCGGGACAGGGTCACAGATACGCAGTATTTT
CASSQVRDRVTDTQYF
>TRBJ1-5|TRBV27|few|-
TGTGCCAGCAGTACTGAAGGGAGCAATCAGCCCCAGCATTTT
CASSTEGSNQPQHF
>TRBJ2-1|TRBV7-8|few|TRBD2
TGTGCCAGCAGCAGAGTAGCGGGGGGAGCTTACAATGAGCAGTTCTTC
CASSRVAGGAYNEQFF
>TRBJ2-7|TRBV12-3/TRBV12-4|-|TRBD1
TGTGCCAGCAGTCCCAGAGCCGGGACAGGGACCTCCTACGAGCAGTACTTC
CASSPRAGTGTSYEQYF
>TRBJ1-2|TRBV27|many|TRBD1
TGTGCCAGCAGGCGGCAGGGGGGTCTCTTCGGCTACACCTTC
CASRRQGGLFGYTF
>TRBJ2-7|TRBV7-2|many|TRBD2
TGTGCCAGTAAACTAGCGGGAGGCCTTCCCTACGAGCAGTACTTC
CASKLAGGLPYEQYF
>TRBJ2-2|TRBV28|-|-
TGTGCCAGCAGTGCCCGATGGGTTAACACCGGGGAGCTGTTTTTT
CASSARWVNTGELFF
>TRBJ2-2|TRBV27|many|-
TGTGCCAGCAGTCTCCTCAACACCGGGGAGCTGTTTTTT
CASSLLNTGELFF
>TRBJ2-7|TRBV7-8|-|TRBD2
TGTGCCAGCAGTCGACCTAGCGGCTCCTACGAGCAGTACTTC
CASSRPSGSYEQYF
>TRBJ1-1|TRBV18|many|-
TGTGCCAGCTATAGTGGGGTTCGCACTGAAGCTTTCTTT
CASYSGVRTEAFF
>TRBJ1-1|TRBV12-3/TRBV12-4|-|-
TGTGCCAGCAGTTTGATAGCGGCGAACACTGAAGCTTTCTTT
CASSLIAANTEAFF
>TRBJ2-5|TRBV7-8|few|TRBD2
TGTGCCAGCAGCTTAGCAGCGGGAATCCAAGAGACCCAGTACTTC
CASSLAAGIQETQYF
>TRBJ1-2|TRBV20-1|many|TRBD1
TGCAGTGTTCAGACAGGGGAGGTCGGCTACACCTTC
CSVQTGEVGYTF